The 20 T cell receptor beta chains listed next were all sequenced from one sample in a study of cytomegalovirus exposure and HLA in healthy donors. In the PCR, 60 Vbeta and 13 Jbeta primers were used. The method was immunoSEQ multiplex PCR; TCRdb's version includes in-frame clones alone and lacks a portion of them. There are approximately 190,000 clones in the sample; 65% to 85% occur only once, and less than 4.5% lies in the top ten. The sequencing input was PBMCs. Receptor source: a man aged 50-60 years in good health and CMV-seronegative.

This clone showed up just a few times. The chain has TRBV27 and TRBJ1-5; D gene unclear. Trimming cost V 8 bases and J 5 bases, with 13 bases left between them. The CDR3 extends over 13 amino acids. Germline V lookup: CDR1 MNHEY, CDR2 SMNVEV (reference sequence). The DNA for the CDR3 is TGTGCCAGCTCACCAAGAGAAGATCAGCCCCAGCATTTT. Protein product: CASSPREDQPQHF.

The V and J genes are TRBV15 and TRBJ2-5; no reliable D call. CDR1 is LNHNV, CDR2 YYDKDF, per germline (reference sequence). The CDR3 runs to 14 residues. Trimming cost V 1 base and J 4 bases, with 10 bases left between them. The chain's CDR3 is CATSRAGPPETQYF. DNA for the CDR3: TGTGCCACCAGCAGAGCTGGGCCCCCAGAGACCCAGTACTTC. The whole variable domain, remainder taken from reference TRBV15 and TRBJ2-5, is DAMVIQNPRYQVTQFGKPVTLSCSQTLNHNVMYWYQQKSSQAPKLLFHYYDKDFNNEADTPDNFQSRRPNTSFCFLDIRSPGLGDTAMYLCATSRAGPPETQYFGPGTRLLVL.

The chain has TRBV11-2 and TRBJ2-1, with 8 bases matching TRBD1. CDR1 is SGHAT, CDR2 FQNNGV, per germline. The CDR3 runs 14 residues. The V gene end was trimmed by 3 bases and the J gene end by 8 bases; junction bases not matched to a gene: 6. The CDR3, as DNA: TGTGCCAGCAGCTTGGACAGGGATATCTATGAGCAGTTCTTC. Translation gives CASSLDRDIYEQFF. The full variable domain, in which reference TRBV11-2 and TRBJ2-1 provide the parts outside the CDR3, is EAGVAQSPRYKIIEKRQSVAFWCNPISGHATLYWYQQILGQGPKLLIQFQNNGVVDDSQLPKDRFSAERLKGVDSTLKIQPAKLEDSAVYLCASSLDRDIYEQFFGPGTRLTVL.

V is TRBV11-2 and J is TRBJ1-1; D remains unclear. Trimming took 0 bases from V and 7 from J, leaving 15 bases between them. Germline CDR1 SGHAT, CDR2 FQNNGV. There are 15 residues in the CDR3. Here the CDR3 reads CASSLDWGDNDEAFF. The DNA for the CDR3 is TGTGCCAGCAGCTTAGACTGGGGAGATAATGATGAAGCTTTCTTT.

The chain couples TRBV6-5 to TRBJ2-2; D gene uncertain. The V end lost 6 bases, the J end lost 4 bases, and 15 bases lay between the germline ends. From germline, CDR1 is MNHEY and CDR2 SVGAGI. The length of the CDR3 is 15 residues. In DNA form, the CDR3 reads TGTGCCAGCAGCCCCGAGGAGCTTTTCACCGGGGAGCTGTTTTTT. Translation: CASSPEELFTGELFF.

The chain carries TRBV11-2 and TRBJ1-1; no reliable D call. This CDR3 is built from 14 residues. The V gene's germline CDR1 is SGHAT and CDR2 FQNNGV. Trimming stripped 1 base from V and 3 bases from J, with 9 bases between. CDR3 amino acids: CASSLADIYTEAFF. CDR3 bases: TGTGCCAGCAGCTTAGCCGACATTTACACTGAAGCTTTCTTT.

Concerning this clone itself: The junction shows a germline mismatch at one end, possibly a read error. The V gene is TRBV5-5, the J gene TRBJ1-2; 7 bases map to TRBD1. Germline values: CDR1 SGHKS, CDR2 YYEKEE (reference sequence). The CDR3 has 15 amino acids. CDR3: CASSQDRQGGYGYTF. In nucleotides, the CDR3 is TGCGCCAGCAGCCAAGACCGGCAGGGGGGCTATGGCTACACCTTC. Full variable domain (rest looked up from reference TRBV5-5 and TRBJ1-2): DAGVTQSPTHLIKTRGQQVTLRCSPISGHKSVSWYQQVLGQGPQFIFQYYEKEERGRGNFPDRFSARQFPNYSSELNVNALLLGDSALYLCASSQDRQGGYGYTFGSGTRLTVV.

This chain joins TRBV6-5 and TRBJ2-3, with D possibly being TRBD2 (6 bases). The CDR3 is made up of 11 amino acids. V was cut by 6 bases and J by 7 bases, with 8 bases left in between. Germline values: CDR1 MNHEY, CDR2 SVGAGI. This CDR3 is CASRGLYTQYF. The CDR3 nucleotides read TGTGCCAGCAGGGGACTGTATACGCAGTATTTT.

The chain carries TRBV7-6 and TRBJ2-2; possibly TRBD2 for D (5 bases). Trimming shortened V by 3 bases and J by 4 bases, and 15 bases separated the two germline ends. CDR1 is SGHVS, CDR2 FNYEAQ, per germline. The CDR3 runs 16 residues. CDR3 bases: TGTGCCAGCAGCTTTCCCCGGGGTGGTAGCACCGGGGAGCTGTTTTTT. This gives the protein CASSFPRGGSTGELFF.

V is TRBV5-6 and J is TRBJ1-5; a possible D gene is TRBD1 (6 bases). Per the germline V gene, CDR1 is SGHDT and CDR2 is YYEEEE. The CDR3 consists of 14 residues. V was cut by 0 bases and J by 7 bases, with 11 bases left in between. DNA of the CDR3: TGTGCCAGCAGCTTGGAACAGGGCGACCAGCCCCAGCATTTT. This encodes CASSLEQGDQPQHF. The full variable domain, with the rest looked up from reference TRBV5-6 and TRBJ1-5, is DAGVTQSPTHLIKTRGQQVTLRCSPKSGHDTVSWYQQALGQGPQFIFQYYEEEERQRGNFPDRFSGHQFPNYSSELNVNALLLGDSALYLCASSLEQGDQPQHFGDGTRLSIL.

The chain employs TRBV2 and TRBJ2-7, with 11 bases that match TRBD2. The CDR3 has 15 residues. Germline CDR1 reads SNHLY; CDR2 reads FYNNEI. Germline trimming cut 6 bases from V and 3 bases from J; bases unmatched to any gene: 7. CDR3 sequence (DNA): TGTGCCAGCAGGGGAGGGACTAGCGGAGACTACGAGCAGTACTTC. This codes for CASRGGTSGDYEQYF.

This clone was seen a few times. CDR3 nucleotide sequence: TGTGCCAGCAGCCAAGGGGGGGGGCAGTTCTTC. Translation: CASSQGGGQFF. The chain combines TRBV14 with TRBJ2-1; 7 bases agree with TRBD2. The CDR3 consists of 11 residues. Unmatched junction bases numbered 0, after V lost 1 base and J lost 12 bases. The V gene's germline CDR1 is SGHDN and CDR2 FVKESK. The full variable domain, with the rest looked up from reference TRBV14 and TRBJ2-1, is EAGVTQFPSHSVIEKGQTVTLRCDPISGHDNLYWYRRVMGKEIKFLLHFVKESKQDESGMPNNRFLAERTGGTYSTLKVQPAELEDSGVYFCASSQGGGQFFGPGTRLTVL.

V usage is TRBV5-1 and J usage is TRBJ1-5; D is ambiguous. V lost 1 base and J 1 base, leaving 9 bases between the germline ends. Germline V lookup: CDR1 SGHRS, CDR2 YFSETQ. The CDR3 totals 15 residues. CDR3 DNA sequence: TGCGCCAGCAGCTTGCGAGGCGGGAGCAATCAGCCCCAGCATTTT. Protein: CASSLRGGSNQPQHF.

The rearrangement joins TRBV7-3 to TRBJ2-2, with 8 bases fitting TRBD2. The V gene's germline CDR1 is SGHTA and CDR2 FQGTGA. The J segment lost 12 bases and the V segment lost 5 bases, leaving 5 bases of the junction unmatched. This CDR3 comprises 12 residues. The CDR3: CASSPREGQLFF. The CDR3 region has the DNA TGTGCCAGCAGCCCACGGGAGGGTCAGCTGTTTTTT.

This clone was found once. The same CDR3 is also encoded by other DNA sequences in this sample. J is TRBJ1-2 and V is TRBV7-9; 10 nucleotides line up with TRBD1. With 4 bases clipped from V and 8 bases from J, the junction kept 4 bases outside the gene matches. Germline values: CDR1 SEHNR, CDR2 FQNEAQ (reference sequence). The CDR3 spans 13 residues. The CDR3 here is CASSSGTGDGYTF. CDR3 nucleotide sequence: TGTGCCAGCAGCTCCGGGACAGGGGACGGCTACACCTTC.

The CDR3, as DNA: TGCGCCAGCAGCCCCAGAACCAAAGACAGGGCTGAGCAGTTCTTC. Its protein product is CASSPRTKDRAEQFF. This chain joins TRBV5-1 and TRBJ2-1, with 7 bases matching TRBD1. The CDR3 is 15 residues long. V gave up 4 bases and J gave up 9 bases; unmatched junction bases: 13. Germline loops: CDR1 SGHRS, CDR2 YFSETQ. The full variable domain, its missing parts supplied by reference TRBV5-1 and TRBJ2-1, is KAGVTQTPRYLIKTRGQQVTLSCSPISGHRSVSWYQQTPGQGLQFLFEYFSETQRNKGNFPGRFSGRQFSNSRSEMNVSTLELGDSALYLCASSPRTKDRAEQFFGPGTRLTVL.

The chain recombines TRBV6-4 with TRBJ1-1, with D hard to call. Trimming removed 2 bases from V and 0 bases from J, with 7 bases in between. CDR1 and CDR2 (germline): MRHNA, SNTAGT. The CDR3 loop spans 14 amino acids. CDR3: CASSDGSMNTEAFF. The CDR3 DNA is TGTGCCAGCAGTGACGGGAGCATGAACACTGAAGCTTTCTTT.

The V gene is TRBV18, the J gene TRBJ2-2; D ambiguous. The CDR3 is made up of 13 amino acids. The germline V gene encodes CDR1 KGHSH and CDR2 LQKENI. Trimming removed 3 bases at V and 7 bases at J, with 9 bases between. The CDR3 DNA reads TGTGCCAGCTCACCTCAGGCTGGCGGGGAGCTGTTTTTT. Its translation: CASSPQAGGELFF.

This clone was observed a handful of times. This chain links TRBV4-1 with TRBJ2-7, with D perhaps matching TRBD1 (6 bases). V lost 4 bases to trimming and J lost 1 base, with 8 bases between them. Germline CDR1 is MGHRA and CDR2 is YSYEKL. The CDR3 contains 13 residues. The CDR3 DNA reads as TGCGCCAGCAGCCGAGGACAGTCCTACGAGCAGTACTTC. Translating gives CASSRGQSYEQYF.

This chain joins TRBV5-1 and TRBJ2-2; D gene unclear. The ends were cut back, 0 bases at V and 6 bases at J, with 12 bases in the middle. There are 15 residues in the CDR3. Germline lookup yields CDR1 SGHRS and CDR2 YFSETQ. CDR3 sequence (DNA): TGCGCCAGCAGCTTGGCCGTTGCGCGGTCCGGGGAGCTGTTTTTT. It is translated as CASSLAVARSGELFF.